This T cell receptor (beta chain) was recorded in a study of T-cell reconstitution after alpha-beta-depleted transplantation in children. Preparing the TCRbeta library involved the use of unique molecular identifiers. TCRdb re-derived calls from the PCR reads in MiXCR, one entry per CDR3 protein. The sample records 350,000 to 400,000 distinct CDR3 sequences, around 21% being singletons. The CDR3 contains 13 residues. Deletions cut 1 base from V and 10 bases from J, with 11 bases between. Germline assignment: CDR1 SGHAT and CDR2 FQNNGV. The specimen comprised PBMCs from the stem cell graft donor, sampled from the stem cell graft. This clonotype originated in a human donor who donated a stem cell graft to a child with acute myeloid leukemia. The chain carries TRBV11-2 and TRBJ2-1; no reliable D call. In DNA, the CDR3 is TGTGCCAGCAGCTTAGTCGTCGTTAAGGAGCAGTTCTTC. Translation gives CASSLVVVKEQFF.